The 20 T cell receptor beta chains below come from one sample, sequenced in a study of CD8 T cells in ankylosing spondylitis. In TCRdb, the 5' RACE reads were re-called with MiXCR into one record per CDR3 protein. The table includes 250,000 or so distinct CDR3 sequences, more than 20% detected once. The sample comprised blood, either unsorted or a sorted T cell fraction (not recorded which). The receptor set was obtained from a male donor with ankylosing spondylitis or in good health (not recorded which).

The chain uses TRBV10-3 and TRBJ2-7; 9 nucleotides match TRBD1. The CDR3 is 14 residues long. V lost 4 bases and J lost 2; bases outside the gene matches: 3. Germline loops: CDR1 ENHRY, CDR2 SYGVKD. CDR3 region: CAISGDRVPYEQYF. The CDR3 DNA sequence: TGTGCCATCAGTGGGGACAGGGTTCCCTACGAGCAGTACTTC.

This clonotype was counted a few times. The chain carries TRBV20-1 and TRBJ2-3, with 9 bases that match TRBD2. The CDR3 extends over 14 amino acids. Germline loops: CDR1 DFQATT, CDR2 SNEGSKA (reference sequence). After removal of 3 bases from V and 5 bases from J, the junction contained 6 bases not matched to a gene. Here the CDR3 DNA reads TGCAGTGCTAGTGGGTCTAGCGGGGAAGATACGCAGTATTTT. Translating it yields CSASGSSGEDTQYF.

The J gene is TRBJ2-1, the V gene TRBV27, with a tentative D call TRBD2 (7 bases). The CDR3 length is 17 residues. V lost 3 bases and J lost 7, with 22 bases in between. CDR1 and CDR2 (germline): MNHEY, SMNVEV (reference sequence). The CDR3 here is CASSLPGGAREQNEQFF. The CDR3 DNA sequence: TGTGCCAGCAGTTTGCCGGGGGGCGCGAGAGAGCAAAATGAGCAGTTCTTC.

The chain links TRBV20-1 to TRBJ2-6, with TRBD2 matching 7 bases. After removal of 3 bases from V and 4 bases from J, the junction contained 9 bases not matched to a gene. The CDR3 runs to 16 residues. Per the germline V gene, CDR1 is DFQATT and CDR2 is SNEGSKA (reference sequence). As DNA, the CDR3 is TGCAGTGCTAGCCACGGGGGGTATTGGGGGGCCAACGTCCTGACTTTC. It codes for CSASHGGYWGANVLTF.

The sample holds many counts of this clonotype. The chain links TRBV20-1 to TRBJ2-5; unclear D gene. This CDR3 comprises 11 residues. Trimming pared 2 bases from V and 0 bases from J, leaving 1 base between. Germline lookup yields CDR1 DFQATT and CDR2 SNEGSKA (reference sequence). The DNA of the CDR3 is TGCAGTGCTAGACACCAAGAGACCCAGTACTTC. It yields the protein CSARHQETQYF.

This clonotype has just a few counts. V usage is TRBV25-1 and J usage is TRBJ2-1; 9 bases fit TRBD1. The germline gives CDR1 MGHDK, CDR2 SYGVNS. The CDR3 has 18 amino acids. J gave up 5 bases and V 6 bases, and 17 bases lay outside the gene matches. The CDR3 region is CASSARLGRGQGNNEQFF. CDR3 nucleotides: TGTGCCAGCAGCGCGAGGTTGGGCAGGGGACAGGGAAACAATGAGCAGTTCTTC.

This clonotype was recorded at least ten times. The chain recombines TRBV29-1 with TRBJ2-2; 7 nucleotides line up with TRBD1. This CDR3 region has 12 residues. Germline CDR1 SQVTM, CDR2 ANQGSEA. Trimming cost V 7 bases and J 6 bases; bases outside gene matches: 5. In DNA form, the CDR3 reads TGCAGCGCCCGAACAGGGGCCGGGGAGCTGTTTTTT. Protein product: CSARTGAGELFF.

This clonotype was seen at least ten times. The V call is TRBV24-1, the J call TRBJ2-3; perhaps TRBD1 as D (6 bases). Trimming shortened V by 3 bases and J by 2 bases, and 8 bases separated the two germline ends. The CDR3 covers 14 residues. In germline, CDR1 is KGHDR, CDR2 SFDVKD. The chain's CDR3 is CATSDTGYTDTQYF. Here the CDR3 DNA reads TGTGCCACCAGTGATACAGGGTACACAGATACGCAGTATTTT.

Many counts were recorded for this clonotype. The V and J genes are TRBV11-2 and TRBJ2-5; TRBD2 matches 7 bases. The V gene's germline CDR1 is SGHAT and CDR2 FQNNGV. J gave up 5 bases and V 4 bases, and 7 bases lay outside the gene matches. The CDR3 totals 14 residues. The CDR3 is CASSSPGGGETQYF. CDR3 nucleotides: TGTGCCAGCAGCTCCCCCGGGGGAGGGGAGACCCAGTACTTC.

The CDR3 loop reads CASSLARLADSTDTQYF. Here the CDR3 DNA reads TGTGCCAGCAGTTTAGCTCGGCTAGCGGATAGCACAGATACGCAGTATTTT. The rearrangement uses TRBV12-3 or TRBV12-4 and TRBJ2-3, with 7 bases fitting TRBD2. CDR3 size: 17 residues. The V segment lost 0 bases and the J segment 0 bases; nucleotides outside the gene matches: 6.

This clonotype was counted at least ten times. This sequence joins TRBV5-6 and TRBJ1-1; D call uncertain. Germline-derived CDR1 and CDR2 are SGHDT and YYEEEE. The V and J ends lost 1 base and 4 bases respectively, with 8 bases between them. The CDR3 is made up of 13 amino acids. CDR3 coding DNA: TGTGCCAGCAGCTTGTCGCGGGCCACTGAAGCTTTCTTT. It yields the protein CASSLSRATEAFF.

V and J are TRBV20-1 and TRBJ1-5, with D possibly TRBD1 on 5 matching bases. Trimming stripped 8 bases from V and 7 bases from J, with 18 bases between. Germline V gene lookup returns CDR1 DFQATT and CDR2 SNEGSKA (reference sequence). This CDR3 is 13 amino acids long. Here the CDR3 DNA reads TGCAGTACCAGCTCAGGGAAGGGGCAGCCCCAGCATTTT. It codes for CSTSSGKGQPQHF.

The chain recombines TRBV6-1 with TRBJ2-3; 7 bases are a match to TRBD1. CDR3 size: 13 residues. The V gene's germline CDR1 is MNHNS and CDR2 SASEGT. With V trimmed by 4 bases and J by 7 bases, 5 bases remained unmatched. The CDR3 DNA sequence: TGTGCCAGCAGTGCCCAACAGGGGAATACGCAGTATTTT. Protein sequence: CASSAQQGNTQYF.

The CDR3 DNA is TGCAGCGTCGCCCGACAGGGCGGAACTGAAGCTTTCTTT. Encoded protein: CSVARQGGTEAFF. The chain employs TRBV29-1 and TRBJ1-1; TRBD1 matches at 7 bases. This CDR3 is built from 13 residues. Germline values: CDR1 SQVTM, CDR2 ANQGSEA. V lost 6 bases to trimming and J lost 5 bases; unmatched junction nucleotides: 9.

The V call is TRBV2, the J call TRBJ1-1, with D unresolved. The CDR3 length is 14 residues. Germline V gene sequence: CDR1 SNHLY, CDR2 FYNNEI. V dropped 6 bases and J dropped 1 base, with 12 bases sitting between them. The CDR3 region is CASRPTPRNTEAFF. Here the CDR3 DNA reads TGTGCCAGCAGGCCAACCCCCCGGAACACTGAAGCTTTCTTT.

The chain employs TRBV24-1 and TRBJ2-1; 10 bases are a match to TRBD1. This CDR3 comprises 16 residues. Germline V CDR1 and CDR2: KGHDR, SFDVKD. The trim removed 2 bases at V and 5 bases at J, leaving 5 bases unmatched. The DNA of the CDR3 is TGTGCCACCAGTGATTCTAGGGGACAGGGGAACAATGAGCAGTTCTTC. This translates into CATSDSRGQGNNEQFF.

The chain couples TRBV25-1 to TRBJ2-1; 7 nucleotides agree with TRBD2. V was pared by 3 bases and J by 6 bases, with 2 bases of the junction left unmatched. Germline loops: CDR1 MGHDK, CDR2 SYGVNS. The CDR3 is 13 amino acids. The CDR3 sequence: CASSERGTNEQFF. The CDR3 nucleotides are TGTGCCAGCAGTGAGCGGGGGACCAATGAGCAGTTCTTC.

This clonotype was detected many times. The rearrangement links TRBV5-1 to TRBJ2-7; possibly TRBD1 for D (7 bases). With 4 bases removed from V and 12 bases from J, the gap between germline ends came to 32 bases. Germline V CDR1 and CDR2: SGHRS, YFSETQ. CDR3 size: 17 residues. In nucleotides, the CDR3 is TGCGCCAGCAGCCTGGTTCCAGAAACCGGGACAGTGCCCGGGAGGTACTTC. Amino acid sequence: CASSLVPETGTVPGRYF. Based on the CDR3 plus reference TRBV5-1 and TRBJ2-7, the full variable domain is KAGVTQTPRYLIKTRGQQVTLSCSPISGHRSVSWYQQTPGQGLQFLFEYFSETQRNKGNFPGRFSGRQFSNSRSEMNVSTLELGDSALYLCASSLVPETGTVPGRYFGPGTRLTVT.

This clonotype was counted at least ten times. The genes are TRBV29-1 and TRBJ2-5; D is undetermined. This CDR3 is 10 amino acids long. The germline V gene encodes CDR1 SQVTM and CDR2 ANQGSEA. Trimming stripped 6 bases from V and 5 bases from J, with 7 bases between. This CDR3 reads CSVDPETQYF. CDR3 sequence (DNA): TGCAGCGTGGACCCGGAGACCCAGTACTTC.

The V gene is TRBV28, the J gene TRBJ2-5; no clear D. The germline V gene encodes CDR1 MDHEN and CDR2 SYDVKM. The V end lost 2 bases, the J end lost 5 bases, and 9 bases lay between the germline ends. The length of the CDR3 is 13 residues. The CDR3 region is CASSLGVRETQYF. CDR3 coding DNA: TGTGCCAGCAGTTTAGGGGTACGCGAGACCCAGTACTTC.